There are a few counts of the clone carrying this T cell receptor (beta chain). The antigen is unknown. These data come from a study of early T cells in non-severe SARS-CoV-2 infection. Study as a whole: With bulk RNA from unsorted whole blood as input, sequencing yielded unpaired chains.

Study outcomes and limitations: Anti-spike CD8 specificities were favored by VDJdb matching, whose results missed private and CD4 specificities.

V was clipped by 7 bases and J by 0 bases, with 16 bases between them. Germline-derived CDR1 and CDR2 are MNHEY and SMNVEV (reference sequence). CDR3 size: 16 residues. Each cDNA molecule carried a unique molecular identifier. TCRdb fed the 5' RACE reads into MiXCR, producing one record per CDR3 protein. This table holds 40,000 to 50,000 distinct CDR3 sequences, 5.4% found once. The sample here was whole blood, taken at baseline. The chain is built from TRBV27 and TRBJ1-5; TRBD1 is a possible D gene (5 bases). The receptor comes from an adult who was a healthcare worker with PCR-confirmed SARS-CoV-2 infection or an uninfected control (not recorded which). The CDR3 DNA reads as TGTGCCAGCACCCCAGCCGGGGCAAGTAGCAATCAGCCCCAGCATTTT. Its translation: CASTPAGASSNQPQHF.